This TCR beta chain was retrieved from a study of CD8+ T cells in alopecia areata. Study-wide background: Administration of oral tofacitinib to treated patients was at 5 to 10 mg twice daily.

General study points: The study found higher clonality in lesional than normal scalp, especially in alopecia totalis/universalis.

cDNA reverse transcribed from extracted RNA served as the sequencing template. The data were produced by immunoSEQ multiplex PCR, yet TCRdb's version contains in-frame clones alone and is incomplete. The sample yields more than 200,000 clones, around 66% seen once. Trimming took off 6 bases at V and 9 bases at J, with 9 bases between the two ends. In germline, CDR1 is SNHLY, CDR2 FYNNEI. This CDR3 is built from 11 residues. This clone was seen only a few times. Its cognate antigen is unknown. This sample's treatment: oral pan-JAK inhibitor, 5-10 mg twice daily. The rearrangement uses TRBV2 and TRBJ2-1; no firm D call. Material: CD4+ T cells sorted from blood, obtained at approximately week 44, from a patient treated with tofacitinib. The receptor was isolated from a human donor with alopecia areata. The CDR3 sequence: CASSVIVEQFF. CDR3 coding DNA: TGTGCCAGCAGCGTCATAGTTGAGCAGTTCTTC.